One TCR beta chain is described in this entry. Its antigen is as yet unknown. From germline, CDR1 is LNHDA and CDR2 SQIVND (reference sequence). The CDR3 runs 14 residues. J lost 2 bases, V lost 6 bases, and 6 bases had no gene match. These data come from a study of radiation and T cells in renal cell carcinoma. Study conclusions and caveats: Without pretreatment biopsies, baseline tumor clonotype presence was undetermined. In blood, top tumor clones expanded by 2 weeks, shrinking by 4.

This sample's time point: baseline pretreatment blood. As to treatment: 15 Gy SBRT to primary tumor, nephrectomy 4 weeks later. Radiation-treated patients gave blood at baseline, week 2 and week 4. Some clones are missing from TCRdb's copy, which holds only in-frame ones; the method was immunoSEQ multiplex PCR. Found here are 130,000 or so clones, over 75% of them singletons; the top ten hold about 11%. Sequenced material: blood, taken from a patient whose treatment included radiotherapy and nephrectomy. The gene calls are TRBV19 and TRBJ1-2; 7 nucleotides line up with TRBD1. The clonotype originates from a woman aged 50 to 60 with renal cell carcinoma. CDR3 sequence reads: CASSRQGANYGYTF. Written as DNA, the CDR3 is TGTGCCAGTAGCCGACAGGGCGCCAACTATGGCTACACCTTC.